Following are 13 T cell receptor beta chains from one sample sequenced in a study of cytomegalovirus exposure and HLA in healthy donors. Primers for the PCR totalled 60 Vbeta and 13 Jbeta. Clones were sequenced by immunoSEQ multiplex PCR, and TCRdb holds only the in-frame ones, with some missing. This table holds about 160,000 clones, 60% to 85% found once. Specimen: PBMCs. Every receptor here comes from a man between 50 and 59 years old in good health and CMV-seropositive.

The chain combines TRBV5-1 with TRBJ2-5; 11 bases line up with TRBD2. The ends lost 4 bases at V and 2 bases at J; junction bases unmatched: 4. Germline V gene sequence: CDR1 SGHRS, CDR2 YFSETQ. There are 15 residues in the CDR3. This CDR3 reads CASSPGLAVQETQYF. In DNA form, the CDR3 reads TGCGCCAGCAGCCCGGGACTAGCGGTTCAAGAGACCCAGTACTTC.

The chain carries TRBV11-3 and TRBJ2-2; TRBD2 matches 7 bases. The CDR3 totals 15 residues. From germline, CDR1 is SGHNT and CDR2 YENEEA. The ends lost 3 bases at V and 1 base at J; junction bases unmatched: 2. The DNA of the CDR3 is TGTGCCAGCAGCTTCGCTAGCGGGAACACCGGGGAGCTGTTTTTT. Translating gives CASSFASGNTGELFF.

This chain connects TRBV29-1 to TRBJ1-1; 7 positions match TRBD1. The CDR3 contains 12 residues. Germline V lookup: CDR1 SQVTM, CDR2 ANQGSEA. V lost 6 bases and J lost 10; bases outside the gene matches: 11. The CDR3 sequence: CSVARRQGGAFF. The CDR3 bases are TGCAGCGTCGCCCGGAGACAGGGAGGAGCTTTCTTT.

The V call is TRBV7-8, the J call TRBJ2-7, with D possibly TRBD1 on 6 matching bases. This CDR3 comprises 15 residues. Germline CDR1 reads SGHVS; CDR2 reads FQNEAQ. Trimming shortened V by 5 bases and J by 7 bases, and 21 bases separated the two germline ends. Written as DNA, the CDR3 is TGTGCCAGCAGCAACGGTGGCAGGGGAGTAGGAGAGCAGTACTTC. It is translated as CASSNGGRGVGEQYF.

This clone was found a few times. The V and J genes are TRBV28 and TRBJ1-5; D gene uncertain. Germline V CDR1 and CDR2: MDHEN, SYDVKM. V lost 6 bases, J lost 2 bases, and 11 bases lay in between. The CDR3 length is 14 residues. The CDR3 bases are TGTGCCAGCAGGTGGGCGATGGGCAATCAGCCCCAGCATTTT. Protein: CASRWAMGNQPQHF.

The V and J genes are TRBV5-6 and TRBJ1-1; 8 bases map to TRBD1. Per the germline V gene, CDR1 is SGHDT and CDR2 is YYEEEE. With 2 bases clipped from V and 0 bases from J, the junction kept 9 bases outside the gene matches. This CDR3 is built from 17 residues. The CDR3 nucleotides read TGTGCCAGCAGCTTTGGCAGGGGGCGAATGATGAACACTGAAGCTTTCTTT. It specifies CASSFGRGRMMNTEAFF.

This chain uses TRBV5-4 with TRBJ2-5, with 7 bases lining up with TRBD2. Looked up from germline, CDR1 is SGHNT and CDR2 is YYREEE (reference sequence). This CDR3 contains 14 residues. V gave up 5 bases and J gave up 5 bases; unmatched junction bases: 9. The CDR3 here is CASSGGDGEETQYF. The DNA for the CDR3 is TGTGCCAGCAGTGGGGGGGATGGGGAGGAGACCCAGTACTTC.

The chain links TRBV4-2 to TRBJ2-5, with D unclear. Germline assignment: CDR1 LGHNA and CDR2 YNFKEQ. The germline V and J ends were trimmed by 0 bases and 0 bases, with 2 bases remaining between them. The CDR3 spans 13 residues. As DNA, the CDR3 is TGTGCCAGCAGCCAAGACTACCAAGAGACCCAGTACTTC. Residues: CASSQDYQETQYF.

This clone was seen once. The chain couples TRBV19 to TRBJ1-6, with unresolved D. CDR1 is LNHDA, CDR2 SQIVND, per germline (reference sequence). The CDR3 is 14 residues long. The V end lost 6 bases, the J end lost 4 bases, and 10 bases lay between the germline ends. This chain's CDR3 is CASSRSLYNSPLHF. DNA of the CDR3: TGTGCCAGTAGCCGATCTCTATATAATTCACCCCTCCACTTT. The variable domain in full, completed from reference TRBV19 and TRBJ1-6, reads DGGITQSPKYLFRKEGQNVTLSCEQNLNHDAMYWYRQDPGQGLRLIYYSQIVNDFQKGDIAEGYSVSREKKESFPLTVTSAQKNPTAFYLCASSRSLYNSPLHFGNGTRLTVT.

The genes are TRBV28 and TRBJ1-6, with 8 positions matching TRBD1. The CDR3 is 15 amino acids. CDR1 is MDHEN and CDR2 is SYDVKM in the germline V gene. V shed 6 bases, J shed 8 bases, and the junction held 9 bases outside the gene matches. DNA for the CDR3: TGTGCCAGCAGGAAAGGGCAGGGGGCCTATTCACCCCTCCACTTT. Its protein is CASRKGQGAYSPLHF.

The CDR3 loop reads CASSLAGAVMNTEAFF. Here the CDR3 DNA reads TGTGCCAGCAGCTTGGCCGGAGCGGTGATGAACACTGAAGCTTTCTTT. The gene calls are TRBV5-6 and TRBJ1-1; D not resolved. CDR3 length: 16 residues. The ends were cut back, 0 bases at V and 0 bases at J, with 12 bases in the middle. Germline V gene data show CDR1 as SGHDT and CDR2 as YYEEEE. Full variable domain (missing parts from reference TRBV5-6 and TRBJ1-1): DAGVTQSPTHLIKTRGQQVTLRCSPKSGHDTVSWYQQALGQGPQFIFQYYEEEERQRGNFPDRFSGHQFPNYSSELNVNALLLGDSALYLCASSLAGAVMNTEAFFGQGTRLTVV.

The chain is built from TRBV10-3 and TRBJ2-5; 9 nucleotides agree with TRBD2. The V segment lost 10 bases and the J segment 5 bases; nucleotides outside the gene matches: 14. CDR1 and CDR2 from the germline V gene are ENHRY and SYGVKD. The CDR3 runs 15 residues. This CDR3 reads CATRSSGVLSETQYF. For the CDR3, the DNA is TGTGCCACCAGGTCTAGCGGGGTCCTATCGGAGACCCAGTACTTC.

CDR3: CASSQESRPWTEAFF. The CDR3 DNA reads as TGTGCCAGCAGCCAAGAATCCAGGCCATGGACTGAAGCTTTCTTT. V usage is TRBV4-2 and J usage is TRBJ1-1; no firm D call. This CDR3 has 15 residues. Germline values: CDR1 LGHNA, CDR2 YNFKEQ. The ends were cut back, 0 bases at V and 5 bases at J, with 13 bases in the middle.